Below, 21 T cell receptor beta chains from the same sample are listed, as sequenced in a study of identifying expanded T cells in peripheral blood. TCRdb's copy holds only in-frame clones and misses some; the assay was immunoSEQ multiplex PCR. This table holds around 130,000 clones, approximately 86% found once. What was sequenced was blood. The receptors here all came from a person aged 18 to 69 in good health.

The chain couples TRBV7-9 to TRBJ2-6, with no clear D. V dropped 2 bases and J dropped 2 bases, with 7 bases sitting between them. CDR1 and CDR2 (germline): SEHNR, FQNEAQ (reference sequence). This CDR3 region has 15 residues. The chain's CDR3 is CASSLQVPGANVLTF. The CDR3 DNA is TGTGCCAGCAGCTTACAGGTCCCTGGGGCCAACGTCCTGACTTTC.

The chain has TRBV13 and TRBJ1-1, with TRBD1 matching 7 bases. CDR3 size: 14 residues. Germline CDR1 is PRHDT and CDR2 is FYEKMQ (reference sequence). The ends lost 5 bases at V and 1 base at J; junction bases unmatched: 4. CDR3 nucleotides: TGTGCCAGCAGCCCCCGACAGGGGAACACTGAAGCTTTCTTT. It translates to CASSPRQGNTEAFF.

This chain connects TRBV2 to TRBJ2-5; tentative D call: TRBD1 (7 bases). V shed 11 bases and J shed 1 base, with 20 bases lying between them. CDR3 length equals 15 residues. CDR1 and CDR2 from the germline V gene are SNHLY and FYNNEI. In nucleotides, the CDR3 is TGTGCCTCCAGGGGGGCAGAGGGATTCCAAGAGACCCAGTACTTC. Protein: CASRGAEGFQETQYF.

This chain links TRBV10-3 with TRBJ2-2; tentatively, D is TRBD1 (7 bases). This CDR3 is 16 amino acids long. V was shortened by 6 bases and J by 0 bases, with 14 bases between the two germline ends. Per germline, CDR1 ENHRY and CDR2 SYGVKD. The CDR3 region is CAISDQGGANTGELFF. CDR3 DNA: TGTGCCATCAGCGATCAGGGGGGAGCGAACACCGGGGAGCTGTTTTTT.

About this clone: One junction end does not reproduce the germline sequence, and a read error may be involved. The chain has TRBV2 and TRBJ1-1; D gene ambiguous. This CDR3 is 13 amino acids long. In germline, CDR1 is SNHLY, CDR2 FYNNEI. CDR3 in DNA: TGTGCCACCAGTTCCGCCGCCGACCCTGAAGCTTTCTTT. It translates to CATSSAADPEAFF. Using reference TRBV2 and TRBJ1-1 for the parts outside the CDR3, the full variable domain is EPEVTQTPSHQVTQMGQEVILRCVPISNHLYFYWYRQILGQKVEFLVSFYNNEISEKSEIFDDQFSVERPDGSNFTLKIRSTKLEDSAMYFCATSSAADPEAFFGQGTRLTVV.

The V gene is TRBV11-2, the J gene TRBJ1-2; D unclear. The CDR3 length is 14 residues. Per germline, CDR1 SGHAT and CDR2 FQNNGV. Deletions cut 5 bases from V and 4 bases from J, with 14 bases between. The CDR3 sequence is CASSLDGYSYGYTF. CDR3 nucleotide sequence: TGTGCCAGCAGCCTGGACGGTTACTCCTATGGCTACACCTTC. Using reference TRBV11-2 and TRBJ1-2 for the parts outside the CDR3, the full variable domain is EAGVAQSPRYKIIEKRQSVAFWCNPISGHATLYWYQQILGQGPKLLIQFQNNGVVDDSQLPKDRFSAERLKGVDSTLKIQPAKLEDSAVYLCASSLDGYSYGYTFGSGTRLTVV.

The CDR3 spells CASSRQAGSGNTIYF. CDR3 DNA sequence: TGTGCCAGCAGCCGTCAGGCTGGCTCTGGAAACACCATATATTTT. V and J are TRBV5-8 and TRBJ1-3; D not certain. The length of the CDR3 is 15 residues. From germline, CDR1 is SGHTS and CDR2 YDEGEE. Trimming stripped 4 bases from V and 0 bases from J, with 11 bases between. Supplemented by reference TRBV5-8 and TRBJ1-3, the full variable domain reads EAGVTQSPTHLIKTRGQQATLRCSPISGHTSVYWYQQALGLGLQFLLWYDEGEERNRGNFPPRFSGRQFPNYSSELNVNALELEDSALYLCASSRQAGSGNTIYFGEGSWLTVV.

The V call is TRBV5-1, the J call TRBJ2-5, with 9 nucleotides matching TRBD1. V lost 4 bases and J lost 8; bases outside the gene matches: 6. Germline V gene sequence: CDR1 SGHRS, CDR2 YFSETQ. This CDR3 has 13 residues. This CDR3 is CASSPTGGGTQYF. The CDR3 DNA sequence: TGCGCCAGCAGCCCTACAGGGGGCGGCACCCAGTACTTC. The entire variable domain, with the rest obtained from reference TRBV5-1 and TRBJ2-5, is as follows: KAGVTQTPRYLIKTRGQQVTLSCSPISGHRSVSWYQQTPGQGLQFLFEYFSETQRNKGNFPGRFSGRQFSNSRSEMNVSTLELGDSALYLCASSPTGGGTQYFGPGTRLLVL.

The genes are TRBV14 and TRBJ2-5; D is possibly TRBD2 (5 bases). This CDR3 has 12 amino acids. V shed 4 bases and J shed 5 bases, with 8 bases lying between them. The germline gives CDR1 SGHDN, CDR2 FVKESK. The CDR3 protein is CASSRLAETQYF. The CDR3 DNA reads as TGTGCCAGCAGCCGGCTAGCTGAGACCCAGTACTTC. The variable domain in full, with the rest retrieved from reference TRBV14 and TRBJ2-5, is EAGVTQFPSHSVIEKGQTVTLRCDPISGHDNLYWYRRVMGKEIKFLLHFVKESKQDESGMPNNRFLAERTGGTYSTLKVQPAELEDSGVYFCASSRLAETQYFGPGTRLLVL.

In this sample, this clone turned up once. The chain couples TRBV2 to TRBJ2-5; unclear D gene. Germline assignment: CDR1 SNHLY and CDR2 FYNNEI. The CDR3 covers 14 residues. The V gene lost 3 bases and the J gene lost 1 base, with 9 bases spanning the gap. This CDR3 reads CASSDSVTQETQYF. The CDR3 DNA reads TGTGCCAGCAGTGACAGCGTAACCCAAGAGACCCAGTACTTC.

This rearrangement joins TRBV2 to TRBJ1-1; 7 bases fit TRBD1. The CDR3 has 14 residues. Germline V gene sequence: CDR1 SNHLY, CDR2 FYNNEI. V was pared by 5 bases and J by 5 bases, with 8 bases of the junction left unmatched. CDR3 sequence: CASSLSPGQTEAFF. The CDR3 coding sequence is TGTGCCAGCAGTCTTTCTCCGGGACAGACTGAAGCTTTCTTT.

The chain is built from TRBV6-5 and TRBJ2-7; 9 bases fit TRBD1. The CDR3 length is 14 residues. From germline, CDR1 is MNHEY and CDR2 SVGAGI. After removal of 5 bases from V and 6 bases from J, the junction contained 8 bases not matched to a gene. The CDR3 DNA is TGTGCCAGCAGTACTGGGACAGGGTCGGTCGAGCAGTACTTC. As protein: CASSTGTGSVEQYF.

This chain links TRBV28 with TRBJ2-3; unclear D gene. Trimming shortened V by 7 bases and J by 10 bases, and 12 bases separated the two germline ends. This CDR3 is built from 11 residues. Germline CDR1 reads MDHEN; CDR2 reads SYDVKM. The CDR3 DNA reads TGTGCCAGCACAGACCACCGATCGCAGTATTTT. Its translation is CASTDHRSQYF.

The chain carries TRBV28 and TRBJ1-2; 7 nucleotides agree with TRBD1. CDR1 is MDHEN, CDR2 SYDVKM, per germline. Trimming at V came to 5 bases and at J to 8 bases, leaving 11 bases not matched to a gene. The CDR3 covers 14 residues. The CDR3 region has the DNA TGTGCCAGCAGTGGGACAGATCGGGCGCAAGGCTACACCTTC. Translated, it gives CASSGTDRAQGYTF.

This CDR3 reads CASRDRDTDTQYF. The DNA for the CDR3 is TGTGCCAGCCGGGACAGGGATACAGATACGCAGTATTTT. The chain employs TRBV6-6 and TRBJ2-3; 9 bases map to TRBD1. This CDR3 has 13 amino acids. V lost 8 bases to trimming and J lost 3 bases; unmatched junction nucleotides: 3. Germline V gene lookup returns CDR1 MNHNY and CDR2 SVGAGI (reference sequence).

The CDR3 loop is CAWRIAGRGAYEQYF. As DNA, the CDR3 is TGTGCCTGGAGGATAGCAGGGCGTGGCGCCTACGAGCAGTACTTC. This chain joins TRBV30 and TRBJ2-7, with D possibly TRBD1 on 5 matching bases. Germline CDR1 GTSNPN, CDR2 SVGIG (reference sequence). V lost 3 bases and J 2 bases, leaving 17 bases between the germline ends. The CDR3 runs 15 residues.

Note on this clone: The identical CDR3 is also encoded by other nucleotide sequences in the sample. This sequence joins TRBV5-1 and TRBJ1-5, with D perhaps matching TRBD1 (5 bases). The germline V and J ends were trimmed by 2 bases and 4 bases, with 10 bases remaining between them. Germline assignment: CDR1 SGHRS and CDR2 YFSETQ. This CDR3 comprises 14 residues. This CDR3 reads CASSLVGGNQPQHF. CDR3 DNA sequence: TGCGCCAGCAGCTTAGTCGGGGGAAATCAGCCCCAGCATTTT. Drawing the rest from reference TRBV5-1 and TRBJ1-5, the complete variable domain is KAGVTQTPRYLIKTRGQQVTLSCSPISGHRSVSWYQQTPGQGLQFLFEYFSETQRNKGNFPGRFSGRQFSNSRSEMNVSTLELGDSALYLCASSLVGGNQPQHFGDGTRLSIL.

The chain combines TRBV7-9 with TRBJ1-1; a possible D gene is TRBD1 (5 bases). This CDR3 is 11 amino acids long. Germline V CDR1 and CDR2: SEHNR, FQNEAQ (reference sequence). Trimming took 6 bases from V and 8 from J, leaving 10 bases between them. In DNA, the CDR3 is TGTGCCAGCAGTTTCACAGGAGAAGCTTTCTTT. Protein sequence: CASSFTGEAFF.

This chain links TRBV20-1 with TRBJ2-1; possible D gene TRBD1, 5 bases. Trimming shortened V by 8 bases and J by 5 bases, and 10 bases separated the two germline ends. Germline CDR1 and CDR2: DFQATT and SNEGSKA (reference sequence). The CDR3 loop spans 11 amino acids. Here the CDR3 DNA reads TGCAGTTCCAGGGAAAACAATGAGCAGTTCTTC. Encoded protein: CSSRENNEQFF.

The rearrangement uses TRBV28 and TRBJ2-7; TRBD2 is a possible D gene (6 bases). Trimming cost V 6 bases and J 6 bases, with 18 bases left between them. Germline lookup yields CDR1 MDHEN and CDR2 SYDVKM. This CDR3 has 14 amino acids. CDR3 in DNA: TGTGCCAGCAGGAAGGGACTGTCCCTCGGCGAGCAGTACTTC. Its translation: CASRKGLSLGEQYF.

The genes are TRBV7-2 and TRBJ2-7; TRBD2 matches 10 bases. Trimming at V came to 0 bases and at J to 2 bases, leaving 4 bases not matched to a gene. Germline CDR1 SGHTA, CDR2 FQGNSA. This CDR3 is built from 16 residues. This CDR3 reads CASSLATSGPTYEQYF. The DNA for the CDR3 is TGTGCCAGCAGCTTAGCGACTAGCGGGCCCACCTACGAGCAGTACTTC.